Only one count was recorded for the clone carrying this TCR beta chain. Per the authors' pipeline: Quantification of nucleated cells was approximated via reference gene primer amplification. Generated by immunoSEQ multiplex PCR, the TCRdb table keeps only in-frame clones and is missing some. D and trimming were read from the DNA, whereas the V and J calls and clone size are those reported in that table. Here the sample spans 75,000 to 85,000 clones, around 82% being singletons. These data come from a study of blood T cell repertoires in COVID-19. Study overall: The United States, Italy and Spain supplied acute and convalescent COVID-19 samples. PBMCs, B-cell-depleted T cells, or T cells were the source of the cDNA or gDNA that made up the material.

Deletions cut 4 bases from V and 9 bases from J, with 19 bases between. This CDR3 region has 15 residues. Germline CDR1 is SGHTA and CDR2 is FQGTGA. Material for sequencing was peripheral blood. This chain connects TRBV7-3 to TRBJ2-1; weak D call: TRBD2 (5 bases). This receptor was taken from a human donor in a cohort sampled during active COVID-19. CDR3 DNA sequence: TGTGCCAGCAGCTCAGACACGGGAAGTGTTCGTGAGCAGTTCTTC. The encoded protein is CASSSDTGSVREQFF.